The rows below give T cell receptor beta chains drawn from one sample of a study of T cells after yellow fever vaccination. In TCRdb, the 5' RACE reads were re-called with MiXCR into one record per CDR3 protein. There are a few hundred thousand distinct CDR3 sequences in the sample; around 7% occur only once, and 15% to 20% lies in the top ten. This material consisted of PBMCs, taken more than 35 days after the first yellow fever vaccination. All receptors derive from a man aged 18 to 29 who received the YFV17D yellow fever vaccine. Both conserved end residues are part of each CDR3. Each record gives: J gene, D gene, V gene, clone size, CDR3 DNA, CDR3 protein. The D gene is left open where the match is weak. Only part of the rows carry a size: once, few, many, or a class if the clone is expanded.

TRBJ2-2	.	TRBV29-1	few	TGCAGCTCCATGACAGCGCAGACCGGGGAGCTGTTTTTT	CSSMTAQTGELFF
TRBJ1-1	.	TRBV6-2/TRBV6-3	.	TGTGCCAGCGCCACAGGGTTCACTGAAGCTTTCTTT	CASATGFTEAFF
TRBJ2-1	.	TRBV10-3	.	TGTGCCACGCAGGACCACCGTAACAATGAGCAGTTCTTC	CATQDHRNNEQFF
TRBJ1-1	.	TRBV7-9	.	TGTGCCAGCAGTATTCCGGGGGGCAGGACGGGCACTGAAGCTTTCTTT	CASSIPGGRTGTEAFF
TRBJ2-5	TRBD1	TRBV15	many	TGTGCCACCAGCCCCGGACAGGGAGAAGGGGAGACCCAGTACTTC	CATSPGQGEGETQYF
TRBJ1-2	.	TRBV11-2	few	TGTGCCAGCAGCCGGACGGGGGGAGGAATGATAGGCTACACCTTC	CASSRTGGGMIGYTF
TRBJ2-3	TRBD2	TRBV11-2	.	TGTGCCAGCAGCTCAACTAGCGGGGGGGCCGTCAGCACAGATACGCAGTATTTT	CASSSTSGGAVSTDTQYF
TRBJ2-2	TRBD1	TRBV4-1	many	TGCGCCAGCAGCCAAGTGACAGGGGGCAACGGGGAGCTGTTTTTT	CASSQVTGGNGELFF
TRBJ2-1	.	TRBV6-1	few	TGTGCCAGCACCCCCCGGGGCTACAATGAGCAGTTCTTC	CASTPRGYNEQFF
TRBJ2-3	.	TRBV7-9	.	TGTGCCAGCAGCTTAGGGGTCGCAGATACGCAGTATTTT	CASSLGVADTQYF
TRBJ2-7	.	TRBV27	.	TGTGCCAGCAGTTTATCTGGGACGACGTACGAGCAGTACTTC	CASSLSGTTYEQYF
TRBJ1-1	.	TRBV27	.	TGTGCCAGCAGTTGGCTTGGGAACACTGAAGCTTTCTTT	CASSWLGNTEAFF
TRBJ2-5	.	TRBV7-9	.	TGTGCCAGCAGCTTAGGGGGGTGGGAGACCCAGTACTTC	CASSLGGWETQYF
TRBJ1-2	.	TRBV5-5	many	TGTGCCAGCAGCTTGGACCAACCGTTTGGCTACACCTTC	CASSLDQPFGYTF
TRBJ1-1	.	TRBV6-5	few	TGTGCCAGCAGTTACTCGACCAGGGTCACTGAAGCTTTCTTT	CASSYSTRVTEAFF
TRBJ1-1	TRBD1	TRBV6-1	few	TGTGCCAGCACCGATTCGACAGGGTACGACACTGAAGCTTTCTTT	CASTDSTGYDTEAFF
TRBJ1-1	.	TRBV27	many	TGTGCCAGCAGTATCCGTCAGAACACTGAAGCTTTCTTT	CASSIRQNTEAFF
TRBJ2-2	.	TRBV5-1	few	TGCGCCAGCAGCTCCGACGGACTAAACACCGGGGAGCTGTTTTTT	CASSSDGLNTGELFF
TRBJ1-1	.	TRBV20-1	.	TGCAGTGCCCCCCAGATTGCGGAGAACACTGAAGCTTTCTTT	CSAPQIAENTEAFF
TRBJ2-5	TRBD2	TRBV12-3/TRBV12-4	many	TGTGCCAGCAGTTTAGTCCTAGCGGGGGTTGAGACCCAGTACTTC	CASSLVLAGVETQYF
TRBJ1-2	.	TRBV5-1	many	TGCGCCAGCAGCTCAGGAGGGGGGGACTATGGCTACACCTTC	CASSSGGGDYGYTF
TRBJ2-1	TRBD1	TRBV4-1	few	TGCGCCAGCAGCCCAGGGGGCCTAGAGCAGTTCTTC	CASSPGGLEQFF
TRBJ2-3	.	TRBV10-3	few	TGTGCCATCAACAACCCGGGGAAGAAGTCAGATACGCAGTATTTT	CAINNPGKKSDTQYF
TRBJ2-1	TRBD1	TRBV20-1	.	TGCAGTGCAGCCACAGGGGTCGATGAGCAGTTCTTC	CSAATGVDEQFF
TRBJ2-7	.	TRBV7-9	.	TGTGCCAGCAGCTTAGTTGGCAGGGGTAACGAGCAGTACTTC	CASSLVGRGNEQYF
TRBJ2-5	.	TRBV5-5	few	TGTGCCAGCAGCTTGGTGGCTGCAGCAGGGTTAGAGACCCAGTACTTC	CASSLVAAAGLETQYF
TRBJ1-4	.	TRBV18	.	TGTGCCAGCTCACCAGGGGACACACCTGAAAAACTGTTTTTT	CASSPGDTPEKLFF
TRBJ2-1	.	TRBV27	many	TGTGCCAGCAGCCACGGCGGTAGCCTCAATGAGCAGTTCTTC	CASSHGGSLNEQFF
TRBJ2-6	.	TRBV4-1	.	TGCGCCAGCACCCATGGTGGGGACACCCTCAACGTCCTGACTTTC	CASTHGGDTLNVLTF
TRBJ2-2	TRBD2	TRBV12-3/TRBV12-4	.	TGTGCCAGCAGTTGGACTAGCGGGGGAGCAAACACCGGGGAGCTGTTTTTT	CASSWTSGGANTGELFF
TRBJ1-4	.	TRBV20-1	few	TGCAGTGCTAGAGCCTCCGGCGGGGTCGGTGAAAAACTGTTTTTT	CSARASGGVGEKLFF
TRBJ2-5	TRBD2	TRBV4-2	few	TGTGCCAGCAGCCAAGTCCAGCGGGGGGCCGGGGAGACCCAGTACTTC	CASSQVQRGAGETQYF
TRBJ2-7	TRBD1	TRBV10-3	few	TGTGCCATCAGGCCGGGACAGGGGTCCTACGAGCAGTACTTC	CAIRPGQGSYEQYF
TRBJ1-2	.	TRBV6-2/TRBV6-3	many	TGTGCCAGCAACATGGGATACGACCGAAGATCTTTTGGCTACACCTTC	CASNMGYDRRSFGYTF
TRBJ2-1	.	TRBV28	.	TGTGCCAGCACCGCAGGGCGCGATGAGCAGTTCTTC	CASTAGRDEQFF
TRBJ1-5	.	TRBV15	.	TGTGCCACCAGCAGAGATAGGGCCCGAGCGGGCAATCAGCCCCAGCATTTT	CATSRDRARAGNQPQHF
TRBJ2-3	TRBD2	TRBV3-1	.	TGTGCCAGCACCTACGGACTAGCGGGGGCAAGCACAGATACGCAGTATTTT	CASTYGLAGASTDTQYF
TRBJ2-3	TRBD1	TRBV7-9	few	TGTGCCAGCAGTCCCAGACAGGGTGGCGATACGCAGTATTTT	CASSPRQGGDTQYF
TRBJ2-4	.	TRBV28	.	TGTGCCAGCACGAGCGGAGGCGGACAGAGGGAAAACATTCAGTACTTC	CASTSGGGQRENIQYF
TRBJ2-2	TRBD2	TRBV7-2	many	TGTGCCAGCAGGCCTCCGGGACTAGCGAACACCGGGGAGCTGTTTTTT	CASRPPGLANTGELFF
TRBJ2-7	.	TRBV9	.	TGTGCCAGCAGCCCCATACAGGGCTCCTACGAGCAGTACTTC	CASSPIQGSYEQYF